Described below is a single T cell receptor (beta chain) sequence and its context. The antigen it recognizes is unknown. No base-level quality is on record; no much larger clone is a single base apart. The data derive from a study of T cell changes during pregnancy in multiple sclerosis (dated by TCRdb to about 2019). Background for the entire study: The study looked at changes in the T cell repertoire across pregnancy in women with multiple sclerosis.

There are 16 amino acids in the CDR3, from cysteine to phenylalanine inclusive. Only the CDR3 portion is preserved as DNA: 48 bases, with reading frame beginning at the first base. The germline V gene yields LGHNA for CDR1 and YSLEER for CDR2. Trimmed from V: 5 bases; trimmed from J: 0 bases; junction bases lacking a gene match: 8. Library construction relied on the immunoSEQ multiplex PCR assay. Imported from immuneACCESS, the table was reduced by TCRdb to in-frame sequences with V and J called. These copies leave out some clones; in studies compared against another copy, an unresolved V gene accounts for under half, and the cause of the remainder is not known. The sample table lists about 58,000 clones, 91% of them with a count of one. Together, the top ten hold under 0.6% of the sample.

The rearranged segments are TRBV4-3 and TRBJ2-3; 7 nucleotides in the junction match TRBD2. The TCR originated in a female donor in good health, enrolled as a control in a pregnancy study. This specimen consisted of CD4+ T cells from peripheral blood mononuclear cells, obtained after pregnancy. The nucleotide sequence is TGCGCCAGCAGCGCTGTTAGCGGGCTGAGCACAGATACGCAGTATTTT. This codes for CASSAVSGLSTDTQYF.